The 15 T cell receptor beta chains listed next were all sequenced from one sample in a study of T-cell reconstitution after alpha-beta-depleted transplantation in children. Library preparation (for TCRbeta) was performed with unique molecular identifiers. TCRdb analysed the PCR reads with MiXCR anew, one entry per CDR3 protein. The sample has nearly 200,000 distinct CDR3 sequences; roughly 6.3% are singletons. Specimen: PBMCs, collected before TCRalphabeta/CD19-depleted stem cell transplant. Receptors originate from a girl under three years old with combined immunodeficiency, due to receive a stem cell transplant.

This chain connects TRBV5-1 to TRBJ1-1, with D possibly TRBD1 on 5 matching bases. The V end was cut by 0 bases, the J end by 4 bases, with 16 bases between. This CDR3 spans 16 amino acids. CDR1 SGHRS and CDR2 YFSETQ come from the germline V gene. CDR3 DNA: TGCGCCAGCAGCTTGGTAGGGGCCGGCAGAGTCACTGAAGCTTTCTTT. Translated, it gives CASSLVGAGRVTEAFF.

This clonotype was recorded at least ten times. V usage is TRBV12-3 or TRBV12-4 and J usage is TRBJ1-4, with D hard to call. The CDR3 covers 11 residues. The V gene lost 8 bases and the J gene lost 7 bases, with 8 bases spanning the gap. The CDR3 DNA reads TGTGCCAGCGGTCTGAGTGAAAAACTGTTTTTT. Translation: CASGLSEKLFF.

This clonotype has at least ten counts. V gene TRBV29-1 combines with J gene TRBJ2-1; the match to TRBD2 covers 12 bases. V lost 3 bases, J lost 5 bases, and 14 bases stayed unmatched. Germline CDR1 reads SQVTM; CDR2 reads ANQGSEA. The CDR3 loop spans 18 amino acids. Here the CDR3 reads CSVEGLSPSGRADNEQFF. CDR3 DNA sequence: TGCAGCGTTGAGGGTCTTTCTCCTAGCGGGAGGGCCGACAATGAGCAGTTCTTC.

The sample holds many counts of this clonotype. The rearrangement joins TRBV20-1 to TRBJ2-5; possible D gene TRBD2, 5 bases. Germline CDR1 and CDR2: DFQATT and SNEGSKA (reference sequence). Trimming took off 5 bases at V and 4 bases at J, with 11 bases between the two ends. CDR3 length: 12 residues. This CDR3 reads CSAPGGPETQYF. The DNA for the CDR3 is TGCAGTGCTCCCGGAGGCCCAGAGACCCAGTACTTC.

This clonotype was counted at least ten times. This chain links TRBV7-2 with TRBJ1-1; D perhaps matches TRBD1 (5 bases). CDR1 is SGHTA, CDR2 FQGNSA, per germline. V lost 3 bases and J 8 bases, leaving 16 bases between the germline ends. This CDR3 comprises 14 residues. CDR3 sequence: CASSFAGSIAEAFF. In nucleotides, the CDR3 is TGTGCCAGCAGCTTTGCAGGGAGCATAGCGGAAGCTTTCTTT.

The gene calls are TRBV7-9 and TRBJ2-5, with a tentative D call TRBD1 (5 bases). The CDR3 is 13 amino acids. V dropped 5 bases and J dropped 5 bases, with 12 bases sitting between them. Per the germline V gene, CDR1 is SEHNR and CDR2 is FQNEAQ (reference sequence). The CDR3 sequence: CASSPATVETQYF. The DNA of the CDR3 is TGTGCCAGCAGCCCGGCGACAGTCGAGACCCAGTACTTC.

This clonotype was detected many times. The chain has TRBV4-3 and TRBJ2-7; D gene ambiguous. CDR1 and CDR2 (germline): LGHNA, YSLEER. V was trimmed by 0 bases and J by 0 bases, leaving 9 bases between them. This CDR3 has 15 residues. CDR3 nucleotide sequence: TGCGCCAGCAGCCAAGAGGACGGTGGCTCCTACGAGCAGTACTTC. It codes for CASSQEDGGSYEQYF.

This clonotype was found many times. This rearrangement joins TRBV29-1 to TRBJ2-1; D possibly corresponds to TRBD1 (6 bases). This CDR3 spans 14 amino acids. CDR1 and CDR2 from the germline V gene are SQVTM and ANQGSEA. With 3 bases removed from V and 3 bases from J, the gap between germline ends came to 12 bases. The CDR3 DNA reads as TGCAGCGTTGATGACAGGACCTTCTACAATGAGCAGTTCTTC. Amino acids: CSVDDRTFYNEQFF.

This rearrangement joins TRBV7-9 to TRBJ2-7, with D unclear. CDR1 is SEHNR, CDR2 FQNEAQ, per germline (reference sequence). The CDR3 runs to 12 residues. Trimming stripped 1 base from V and 7 bases from J, with 8 bases between. CDR3 coding DNA: TGTGCCAGCAGCTTAGGATTGGGGGAGCAGTACTTC. Amino acid sequence: CASSLGLGEQYF.

This clonotype was seen a few times. The CDR3 sequence: CASSPISGYSYEQYF. The CDR3 DNA follows: TGTGCCAGCAGCCCGATTAGCGGGTACTCCTACGAGCAGTACTTC. This rearrangement joins TRBV9 to TRBJ2-7; 7 nucleotides match TRBD2. This CDR3 has 15 amino acids. CDR1 is SGDLS, CDR2 YYNGEE, per germline. J lost 0 bases, V lost 4 bases, and 7 bases had no gene match.

In its sample, this clonotype was seen many times. The genes are TRBV4-2 and TRBJ2-3; D not certain. Germline V gene data show CDR1 as LGHNA and CDR2 as YNFKEQ. Trimming stripped 1 base from V and 4 bases from J, with 3 bases between. The CDR3 consists of 12 residues. The CDR3 sequence is CASSQVADTQYF. For the CDR3, the DNA is TGTGCCAGCAGCCAAGTTGCAGATACGCAGTATTTT.

The sample holds many counts of this clonotype. This sequence joins TRBV20-1 and TRBJ2-1, with D possibly matching TRBD2 (6 bases). This CDR3 contains 15 residues. V lost 0 bases to trimming and J lost 5 bases, with 14 bases between them. Germline V gene lookup returns CDR1 DFQATT and CDR2 SNEGSKA (reference sequence). The CDR3 sequence is CSAREGGTGDNEQFF. DNA of the CDR3: TGCAGTGCTAGAGAGGGGGGAACGGGAGACAATGAGCAGTTCTTC.

The table lists this clonotype with many counts. CDR3 DNA: TGCGCCAGCAGCCAAGAACTAGCGGGAGCCACCGGGGAGCTGTTTTTT. It translates to CASSQELAGATGELFF. The V call is TRBV4-3, the J call TRBJ2-2; TRBD2 agrees at 11 bases. Germline assignment: CDR1 LGHNA and CDR2 YSLEER. J lost 4 bases, V lost 0 bases, and 1 base had no gene match. CDR3 length: 16 residues.

This clonotype came up many times. V is TRBV18 and J is TRBJ2-3; the D is unclear. CDR1 and CDR2 from the germline V gene are KGHSH and LQKENI. The germline V and J ends were trimmed by 2 bases and 2 bases, with 17 bases remaining between them. The CDR3 covers 17 residues. The CDR3 is CASSPAIDLRYTDTQYF. CDR3 DNA sequence: TGTGCCAGCTCACCAGCGATCGACCTTCGATACACAGATACGCAGTATTTT.

This clonotype was counted many times. The chain employs TRBV20-1 and TRBJ1-2; D is unresolved. The germline CDR1 and CDR2 sequences are DFQATT and SNEGSKA (reference sequence). The CDR3 is 14 amino acids. V was trimmed by 3 bases and J by 4 bases, leaving 15 bases between them. The CDR3 loop reads CSARDRENFYGYTF. CDR3 bases: TGCAGTGCTAGGGACCGCGAAAATTTCTATGGCTACACCTTC.